Described below is a single TCR beta chain sequence and its context. Its target is not known. The data stem from a study of cytomegalovirus exposure and HLA in healthy donors. Study outcomes and limitations: The study labeled 150 or so TCR beta chains cytomegalovirus-associated. Data from an earlier analysis indicated that most TCR beta V segments were productive either about 87% or about 30% of the time. Several of the most significant clusters appeared linked to common viral pathogens, based on a later analysis.

The germline V gene encodes CDR1 MDHEN and CDR2 SYDVKM. The V and J ends lost 4 bases and 2 bases respectively, with 15 bases between them. The CDR3 loop spans 15 amino acids. 60 Vbeta and 13 Jbeta primers were used in PCR. Measured with immunoSEQ multiplex PCR; TCRdb has only the in-frame clones, and not every one. Its table lists about 46,000 clones. Sequencing input: PBMCs. The chain employs TRBV28 and TRBJ2-7; D might be TRBD2 (7 bases). This sequence originates from a woman in her forties in good health and CMV-seronegative. The CDR3 DNA follows: TGTGCCAGCAGTTCAAACGGGGGGCCCACCTACGAGCAGTACTTC. Protein: CASSSNGGPTYEQYF.